This T cell receptor (beta chain) derives from a study of naive and memory T cell subsets. This CDR3 contains 15 residues. Germline assignment: CDR1 MGHRA and CDR2 YSYEKL. Germline trimming cut 4 bases from V and 3 bases from J; bases unmatched to any gene: 6. The beta constant-region primer was an equimolar mix of two oligonucleotides covering TRBC1 and TRBC2. Four rounds of PCR amplified the ligated cDNA using nested alpha and beta constant-region primers plus SP2. TCRdb re-analysed the UMI-ligation and nested PCR reads in MiXCR, keeping a single row per CDR3 protein. The sample lists 85,000 or so distinct CDR3 sequences; over 8.5% were seen once. This clonotype was counted a few times. Its specificity is not known. After the first PCR, alpha and beta chain libraries were processed separately. Sequential positive selection took CD4 T cells first, then CD8 T cells. General study points: From naive to CM, EM and EMRA, diversity decreased and Gini increased.

This clonotype was obtained from a human donor in good health. The chain recombines TRBV4-1 with TRBJ2-7; TRBD2 aligns across 10 bases. Sequenced sample: naive CD8+ T cells from blood. The DNA for the CDR3 is TGCGCCAGCAGCCCTGGGACTAGCGTACTCTACGAGCAGTACTTC. Translation gives CASSPGTSVLYEQYF.